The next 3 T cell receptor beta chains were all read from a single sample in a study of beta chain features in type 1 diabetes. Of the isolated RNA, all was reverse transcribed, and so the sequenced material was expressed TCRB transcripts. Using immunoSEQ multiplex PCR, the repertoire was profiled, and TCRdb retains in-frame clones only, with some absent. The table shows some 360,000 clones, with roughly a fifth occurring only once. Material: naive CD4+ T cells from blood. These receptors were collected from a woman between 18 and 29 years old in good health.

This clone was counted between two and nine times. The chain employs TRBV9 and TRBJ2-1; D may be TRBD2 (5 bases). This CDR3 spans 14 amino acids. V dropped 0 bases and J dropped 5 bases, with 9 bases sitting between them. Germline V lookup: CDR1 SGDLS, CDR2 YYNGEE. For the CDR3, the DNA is TGTGCCAGCAGCGTAGGAGGGTTCAACAATGAGCAGTTCTTC. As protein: CASSVGGFNNEQFF.

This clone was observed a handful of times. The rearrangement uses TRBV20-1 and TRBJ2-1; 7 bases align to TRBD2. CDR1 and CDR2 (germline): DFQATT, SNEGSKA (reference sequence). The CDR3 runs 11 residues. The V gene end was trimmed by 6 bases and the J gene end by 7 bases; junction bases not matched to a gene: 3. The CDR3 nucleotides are TGCAGTGCGGACGGGGGGAATGAGCAGTTCTTC. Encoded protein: CSADGGNEQFF.

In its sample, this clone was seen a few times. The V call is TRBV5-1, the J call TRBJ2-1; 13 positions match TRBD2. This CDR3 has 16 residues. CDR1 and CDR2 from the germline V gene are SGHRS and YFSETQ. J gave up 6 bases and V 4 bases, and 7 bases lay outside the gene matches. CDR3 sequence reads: CASSPSLAGGSNEQFF. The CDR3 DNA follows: TGCGCCAGCAGCCCCTCACTAGCGGGAGGGAGCAATGAGCAGTTCTTC.